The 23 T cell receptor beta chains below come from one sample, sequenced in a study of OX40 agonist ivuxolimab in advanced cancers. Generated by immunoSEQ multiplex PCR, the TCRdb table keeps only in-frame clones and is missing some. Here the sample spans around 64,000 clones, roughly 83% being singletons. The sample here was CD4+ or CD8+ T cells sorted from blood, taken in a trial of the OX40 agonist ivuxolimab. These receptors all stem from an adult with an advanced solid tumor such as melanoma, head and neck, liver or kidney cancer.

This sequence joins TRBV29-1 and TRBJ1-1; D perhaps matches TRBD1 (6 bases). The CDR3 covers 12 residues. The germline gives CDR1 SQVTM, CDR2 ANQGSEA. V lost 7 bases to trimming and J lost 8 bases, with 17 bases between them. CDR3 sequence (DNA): TGCAGCGCCCCTATGGGGGCTCACGAAGCTTTCTTT. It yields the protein CSAPMGAHEAFF.

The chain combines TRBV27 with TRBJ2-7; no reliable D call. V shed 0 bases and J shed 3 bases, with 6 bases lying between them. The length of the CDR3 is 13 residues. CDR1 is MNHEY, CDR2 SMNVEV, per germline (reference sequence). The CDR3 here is CASSLSTGYEQYF. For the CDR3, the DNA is TGTGCCAGCAGTTTATCGACGGGCTACGAGCAGTACTTC.

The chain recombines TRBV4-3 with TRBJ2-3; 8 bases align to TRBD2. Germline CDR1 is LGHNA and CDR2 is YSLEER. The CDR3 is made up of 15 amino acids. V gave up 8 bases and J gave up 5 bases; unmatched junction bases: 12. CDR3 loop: CASSPGAAGVDTQYF. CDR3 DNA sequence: TGCGCCAGCTCCCCTGGGGCAGCGGGGGTAGATACGCAGTATTTT.

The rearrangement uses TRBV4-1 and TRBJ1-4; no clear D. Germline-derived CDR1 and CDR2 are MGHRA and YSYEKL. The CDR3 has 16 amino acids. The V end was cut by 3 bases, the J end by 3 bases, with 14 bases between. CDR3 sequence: CASSQRLLFSNEKLFF. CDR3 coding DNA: TGCGCCAGCAGCCAGCGGTTGTTGTTCTCTAATGAAAAACTGTTTTTT.

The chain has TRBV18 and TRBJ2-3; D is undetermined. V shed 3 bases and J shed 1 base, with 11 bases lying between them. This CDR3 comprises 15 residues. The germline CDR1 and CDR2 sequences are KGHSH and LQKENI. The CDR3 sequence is CASSPGGSRTDTQYF. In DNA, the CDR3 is TGTGCCAGCTCACCCGGCGGTTCGCGCACAGATACGCAGTATTTT.

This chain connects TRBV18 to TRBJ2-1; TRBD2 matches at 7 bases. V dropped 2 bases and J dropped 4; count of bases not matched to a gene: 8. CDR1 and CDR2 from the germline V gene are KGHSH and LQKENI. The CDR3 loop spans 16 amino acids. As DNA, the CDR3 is TGTGCCAGCTCACCAGGCACCAGCGGGGCATACAATGAGCAGTTCTTC. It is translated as CASSPGTSGAYNEQFF.

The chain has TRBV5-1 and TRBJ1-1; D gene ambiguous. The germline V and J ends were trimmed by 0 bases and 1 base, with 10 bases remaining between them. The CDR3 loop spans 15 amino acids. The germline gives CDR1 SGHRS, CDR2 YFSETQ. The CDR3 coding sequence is TGCGCCAGCAGCTTGGGCGCAGCTAAGAACACTGAAGCTTTCTTT. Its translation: CASSLGAAKNTEAFF.

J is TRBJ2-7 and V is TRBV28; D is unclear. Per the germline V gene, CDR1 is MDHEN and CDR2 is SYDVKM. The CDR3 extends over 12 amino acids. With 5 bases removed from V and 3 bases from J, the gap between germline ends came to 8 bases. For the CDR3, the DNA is TGTGCCAGCAGTCTACAGAGCTACGAGCAGTACTTC. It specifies CASSLQSYEQYF.

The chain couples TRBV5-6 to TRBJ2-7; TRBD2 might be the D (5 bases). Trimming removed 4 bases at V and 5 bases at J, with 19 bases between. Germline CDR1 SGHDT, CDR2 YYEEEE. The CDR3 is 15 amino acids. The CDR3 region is CASSETGRGSDEQYF. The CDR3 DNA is TGTGCCAGCAGCGAAACCGGACGGGGAAGCGACGAGCAGTACTTC.

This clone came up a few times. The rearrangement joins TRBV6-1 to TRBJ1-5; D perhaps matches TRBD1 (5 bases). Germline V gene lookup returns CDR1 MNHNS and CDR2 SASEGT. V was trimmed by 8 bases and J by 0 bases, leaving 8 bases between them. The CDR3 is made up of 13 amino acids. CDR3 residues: CASGQGSNQPQHF. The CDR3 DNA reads TGTGCCAGCGGTCAGGGTAGCAATCAGCCCCAGCATTTT.

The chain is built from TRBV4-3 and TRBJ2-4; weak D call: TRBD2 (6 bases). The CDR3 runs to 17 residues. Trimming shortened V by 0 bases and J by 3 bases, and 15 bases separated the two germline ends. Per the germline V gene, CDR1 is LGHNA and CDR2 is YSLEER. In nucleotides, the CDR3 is TGCGCCAGCAGCCAAGAATGGGGCGGGATACGCAAAAACATTCAGTACTTC. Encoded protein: CASSQEWGGIRKNIQYF.

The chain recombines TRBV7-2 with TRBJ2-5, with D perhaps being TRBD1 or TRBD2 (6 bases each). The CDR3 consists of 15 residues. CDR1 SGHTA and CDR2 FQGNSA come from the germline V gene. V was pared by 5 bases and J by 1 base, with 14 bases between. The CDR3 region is CASSVIRGAQETQYF. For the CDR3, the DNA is TGTGCCAGCAGCGTGATTAGGGGGGCCCAAGAGACCCAGTACTTC.

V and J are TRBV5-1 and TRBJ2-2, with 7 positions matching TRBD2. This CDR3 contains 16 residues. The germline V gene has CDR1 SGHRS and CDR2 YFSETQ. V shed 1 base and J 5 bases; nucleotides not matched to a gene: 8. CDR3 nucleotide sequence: TGCGCCAGCAGCTTGTCACGCGGGGAGGGGACCGGGGAGCTGTTTTTT. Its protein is CASSLSRGEGTGELFF.

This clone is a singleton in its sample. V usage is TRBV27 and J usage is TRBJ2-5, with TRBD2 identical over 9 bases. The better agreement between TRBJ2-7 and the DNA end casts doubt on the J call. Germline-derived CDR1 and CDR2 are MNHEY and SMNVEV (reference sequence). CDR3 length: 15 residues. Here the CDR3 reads CASSLRAGGSYEQYF. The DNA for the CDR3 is TGTGCCAGCAGTTTAAGAGCGGGAGGATCCTACGAGCAGTACTTC.

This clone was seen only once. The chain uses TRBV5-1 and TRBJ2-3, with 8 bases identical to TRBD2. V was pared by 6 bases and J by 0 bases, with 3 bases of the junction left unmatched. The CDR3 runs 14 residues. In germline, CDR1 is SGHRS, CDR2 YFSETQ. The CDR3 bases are TGCGCCAGCAAAGGGACTAGTAGCACAGATACGCAGTATTTT. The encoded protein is CASKGTSSTDTQYF.

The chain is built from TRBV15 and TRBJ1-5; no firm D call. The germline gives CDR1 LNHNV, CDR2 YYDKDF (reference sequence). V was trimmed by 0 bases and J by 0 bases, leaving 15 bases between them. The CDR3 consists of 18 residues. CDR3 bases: TGTGCCACCAGCAGAGATCTCTGGAGCCTTTCTAGCAATCAGCCCCAGCATTTT. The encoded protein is CATSRDLWSLSSNQPQHF.

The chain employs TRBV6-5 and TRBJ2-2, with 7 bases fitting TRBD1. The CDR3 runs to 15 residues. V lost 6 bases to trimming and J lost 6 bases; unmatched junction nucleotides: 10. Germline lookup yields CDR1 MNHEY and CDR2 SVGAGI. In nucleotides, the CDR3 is TGTGCCAGCAGCCGAGACAGGGTAAAGGCCGGGGAGCTGTTTTTT. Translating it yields CASSRDRVKAGELFF.

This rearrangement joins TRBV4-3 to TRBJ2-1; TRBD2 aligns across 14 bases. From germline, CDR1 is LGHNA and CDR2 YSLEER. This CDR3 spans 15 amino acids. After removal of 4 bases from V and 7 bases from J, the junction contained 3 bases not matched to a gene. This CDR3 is CASSLGLAGGNEQFF. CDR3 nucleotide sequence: TGCGCCAGCAGCCTCGGACTAGCGGGGGGAAATGAGCAGTTCTTC.

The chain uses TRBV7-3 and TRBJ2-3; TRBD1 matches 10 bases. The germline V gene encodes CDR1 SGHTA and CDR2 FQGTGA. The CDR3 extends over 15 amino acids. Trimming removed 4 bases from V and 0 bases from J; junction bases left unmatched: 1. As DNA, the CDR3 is TGTGCCAGCAGCTGGGACAGGGGTAGCACAGATACGCAGTATTTT. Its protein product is CASSWDRGSTDTQYF.

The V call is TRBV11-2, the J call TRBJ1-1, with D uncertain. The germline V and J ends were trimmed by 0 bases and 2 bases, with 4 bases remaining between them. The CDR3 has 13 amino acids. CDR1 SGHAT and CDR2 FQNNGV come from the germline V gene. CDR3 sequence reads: CASSLDPNTEAFF. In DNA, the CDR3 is TGTGCCAGCAGCTTAGATCCTAACACTGAAGCTTTCTTT.

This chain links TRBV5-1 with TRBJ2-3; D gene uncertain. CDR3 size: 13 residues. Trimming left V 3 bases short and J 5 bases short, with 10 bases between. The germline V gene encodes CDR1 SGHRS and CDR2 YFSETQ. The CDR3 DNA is TGCGCCAGCAGCTCGGGTCCTTTAGATACGCAGTATTTT. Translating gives CASSSGPLDTQYF.

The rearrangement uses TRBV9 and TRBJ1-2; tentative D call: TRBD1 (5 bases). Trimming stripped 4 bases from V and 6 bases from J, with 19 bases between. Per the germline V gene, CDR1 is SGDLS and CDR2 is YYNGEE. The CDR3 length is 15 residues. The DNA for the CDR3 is TGTGCCAGCAGCCCCCGGGACGGCCTTGGAGATGGCTACACCTTC. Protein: CASSPRDGLGDGYTF.

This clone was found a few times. The CDR3 is CASLEAYNSPLHF. The CDR3 bases are TGCGCCAGCCTTGAGGCTTATAATTCACCCCTCCACTTT. The rearrangement uses TRBV10-1 and TRBJ1-6; the D is unclear. CDR1 and CDR2 from the germline V gene are WNHNN and SYGVQD (reference sequence). Trimming took 8 bases from V and 4 from J, leaving 9 bases between them. The CDR3 loop spans 13 amino acids.